Below, 17 T cell receptor beta chains from the same sample are listed, as sequenced in a study of T-cell reconstitution after alpha-beta-depleted transplantation in children. Unique molecular identifiers were used in preparing the TCRbeta library. TCRdb passed the PCR reads through MiXCR, listing each CDR3 protein once. Among about 200,000 distinct CDR3 sequences, under 8.5% were seen once, and the ten largest hold roughly 36%. Source: PBMCs, mostly from graft donor cells, taken 360 days after TCRalphabeta/CD19-depleted stem cell transplant. Receptors were obtained from a male patient between 2 and 9 years old who had a stem cell transplant for acute myeloid leukemia, so the T cells may come from the graft donor.

This clonotype was counted many times. The chain has TRBV25-1 and TRBJ2-3, with D tentatively TRBD1 (6 bases). The V end lost 5 bases, the J end lost 1 base, and 10 bases lay between the germline ends. CDR3 length: 14 amino acids. The V gene's germline CDR1 is MGHDK and CDR2 SYGVNS. CDR3 coding DNA: TGTGCCAGCAGTATCCGACAGGGCACAGATACGCAGTATTTT. This encodes CASSIRQGTDTQYF.

The genes are TRBV29-1 and TRBJ2-7; 8 positions agree with TRBD1. This CDR3 spans 16 amino acids. CDR1 is SQVTM, CDR2 ANQGSEA, per germline. V shed 7 bases, J shed 1 base, and the junction held 15 bases outside the gene matches. CDR3 sequence (DNA): TGCAGCGCCAGGGGTTGGGGGCAGGGGGCATCCTACGAGCAGTACTTC. The encoded protein is CSARGWGQGASYEQYF.

The CDR3 bases are TGTGCCAGCAGTGAACTGGGACTAGCGAGCGCAGATACGCAGTATTTT. Its protein product is CASSELGLASADTQYF. This sequence joins TRBV2 and TRBJ2-3; 10 bases map to TRBD2. Germline assignment: CDR1 SNHLY and CDR2 FYNNEI. The CDR3 contains 16 residues. J lost 4 bases, V lost 2 bases, and 6 bases had no gene match.

This clonotype was counted at least ten times. V is TRBV20-1 and J is TRBJ2-3, with a weak D call TRBD2 (6 bases). This CDR3 is built from 14 residues. From germline, CDR1 is DFQATT and CDR2 SNEGSKA (reference sequence). With 2 bases removed from V and 4 bases from J, the gap between germline ends came to 13 bases. The CDR3 region is CSARPLARPDTQYF. CDR3 nucleotides: TGCAGTGCTAGACCGCTAGCGCGGCCAGATACGCAGTATTTT.

This clonotype was found a few times. This chain uses TRBV28 with TRBJ1-1, with D maybe TRBD1 (5 bases). CDR3 length: 13 amino acids. Germline-derived CDR1 and CDR2 are MDHEN and SYDVKM. V was clipped by 6 bases and J by 5 bases, with 13 bases between them. The CDR3 DNA reads as TGTGCCAGCAGCGACACGGGGCGGACTGAAGCTTTCTTT. Its translation: CASSDTGRTEAFF.

In its sample, this clonotype was seen many times. The chain carries TRBV12-3 or TRBV12-4 and TRBJ1-1; D is unresolved. Trimming pared 3 bases from V and 4 bases from J, leaving 3 bases between. This CDR3 has 11 residues. The CDR3 here is CASSLTTEAFF. The CDR3 DNA reads TGTGCCAGCAGTTTGACCACTGAAGCTTTCTTT.

This clonotype was recorded at least ten times. The V gene is TRBV12-3 or TRBV12-4, the J gene TRBJ2-7; 7 nucleotides line up with TRBD1. The V segment lost 7 bases and the J segment 3 bases; nucleotides outside the gene matches: 6. This CDR3 has 13 amino acids. In nucleotides, the CDR3 is TGTGCCAGCACCCTGGGACAGTACTACGAGCAGTACTTC. This translates into CASTLGQYYEQYF.

There are many counts of this clonotype. The V call is TRBV27, the J call TRBJ2-7; D not resolved. The V end was cut by 5 bases, the J end by 3 bases, with 8 bases between. Germline lookup yields CDR1 MNHEY and CDR2 SMNVEV (reference sequence). The CDR3 has 12 amino acids. The CDR3 DNA reads as TGTGCCAGCAGTCGGTTGGGCTACGAGCAGTACTTC. This encodes CASSRLGYEQYF.

This chain connects TRBV7-2 to TRBJ1-5; 7 nucleotides align to TRBD1. CDR1 is SGHTA and CDR2 is FQGNSA in the germline V gene. This CDR3 spans 15 amino acids. The trim removed 4 bases at V and 6 bases at J, leaving 9 bases unmatched. The CDR3 is CASSSKTGTTQPQHF. The CDR3 nucleotides read TGTGCCAGCAGCTCCAAGACAGGGACAACTCAGCCCCAGCATTTT.

This clonotype was seen more than once but under ten times. The J gene is TRBJ1-3, the V gene TRBV20-1; D is possibly TRBD1 (5 bases). Germline CDR1 reads DFQATT; CDR2 reads SNEGSKA (reference sequence). V dropped 3 bases and J dropped 3 bases, with 12 bases sitting between them. The CDR3 length is 14 residues. The CDR3 region is CSARNGGGGNTIYF. In DNA, the CDR3 is TGCAGTGCTAGGAATGGGGGAGGTGGAAACACCATATATTTT.

Ten or more counts support this clonotype. The chain couples TRBV20-1 to TRBJ2-1, with a weak D call TRBD2 (6 bases). V was shortened by 6 bases and J by 9 bases, with 15 bases between the two germline ends. The CDR3 runs to 12 residues. Germline values: CDR1 DFQATT, CDR2 SNEGSKA (reference sequence). The CDR3 spells CSAVTSSPEQFF. CDR3 DNA sequence: TGCAGTGCAGTGACTAGTTCCCCTGAGCAGTTCTTC.

The rearrangement links TRBV7-8 to TRBJ2-1; D is perhaps TRBD2 (7 bases). CDR1 is SGHVS, CDR2 FQNEAQ, per germline. Deletions cut 5 bases from V and 6 bases from J, with 17 bases between. The length of the CDR3 is 15 residues. As DNA, the CDR3 is TGTGCCAGCAGCGGGGGGGTGGACAGTCTCAATGAGCAGTTCTTC. Its translation is CASSGGVDSLNEQFF.

This clonotype appeared a few times. The V call is TRBV30, the J call TRBJ2-1; 7 bases fit TRBD2. Germline CDR1 and CDR2: GTSNPN and SVGIG (reference sequence). The CDR3 is 13 residues long. The ends lost 3 bases at V and 7 bases at J; junction bases unmatched: 6. In DNA, the CDR3 is TGTGCCTGGAGCCCGGGACTACCGAATGAGCAGTTCTTC. It translates to CAWSPGLPNEQFF. Full variable domain (outside the CDR3, taken from reference TRBV30 and TRBJ2-1): SQTIHQWPATLVQPVGSPLSLECTVEGTSNPNLYWYRQAAGRGLQLLFYSVGIGQISSEVPQNLSASRPQDRQFILSSKKLLLSDSGFYLCAWSPGLPNEQFFGPGTRLTVL.

This clonotype was detected a few times. This chain joins TRBV5-8 and TRBJ2-7; TRBD1 matches at 9 bases. V gave up 4 bases and J gave up 3 bases; unmatched junction bases: 8. Germline CDR1 reads SGHTS; CDR2 reads YDEGEE. The CDR3 is made up of 15 amino acids. CDR3 amino acids: CASSRRDRVFYEQYF. DNA of the CDR3: TGTGCCAGCAGCCGCCGGGACAGGGTGTTCTACGAGCAGTACTTC.

This clonotype was seen many times. This chain joins TRBV18 and TRBJ2-1; unclear D gene. Trimming pared 2 bases from V and 2 bases from J, leaving 7 bases between. The CDR3 totals 14 residues. The germline V gene has CDR1 KGHSH and CDR2 LQKENI. The CDR3 DNA follows: TGTGCCAGCTCACCATGGGCAGCCTACAATGAGCAGTTCTTC. Protein product: CASSPWAAYNEQFF.

The rearrangement joins TRBV7-3 to TRBJ1-6; maybe TRBD1 (6 bases). Trimming pared 6 bases from V and 0 bases from J, leaving 15 bases between. The CDR3 length is 17 residues. Germline V gives CDR1 SGHTA, CDR2 FQGTGA. CDR3 sequence (DNA): TGTGCCAGCAGTCGGTCAGGGGCAAGCTCCTATAATTCACCCCTCCACTTT. This gives the protein CASSRSGASSYNSPLHF.

This chain joins TRBV7-2 and TRBJ2-7; TRBD1 is a possible D gene (6 bases). CDR3 length: 15 residues. CDR1 SGHTA and CDR2 FQGNSA come from the germline V gene. V was trimmed by 1 base and J by 1 base, leaving 11 bases between them. CDR3 bases: TGTGCCAGCAGCTTAGGGACAGCTTATTCCTACGAGCAGTACTTC. It is translated as CASSLGTAYSYEQYF.